This T cell receptor (beta chain) was recovered during a study of OX40 agonist ivuxolimab in advanced cancers. Study summary: Three patients had partial responses: one hepatocellular carcinoma, two cutaneous melanoma.

Study conclusions and caveats: Both CD4+ and CD8+ T cell populations in blood had undergone clonal expansion by week 6 at 0.1 to 3.0 mg/kg. On average, a greater number of expanded clones characterised CD8+ T cells relative to CD4+.

This clone has only one observation. Its antigen is not known. From germline, CDR1 is SGHVS and CDR2 FNYEAQ. V lost 0 bases and J lost 7, with 10 bases in between. The CDR3 covers 13 residues. This table comes from immunoSEQ multiplex PCR, and its TCRdb copy is limited to in-frame clones, with some not included. The data show about 31,000 clones, roughly 76% seen once. This chain uses TRBV7-6 with TRBJ2-7, with no clear D. This TCR was sampled from an adult with an advanced solid tumor such as melanoma, head and neck, liver or kidney cancer. The specimen comprised CD4+ or CD8+ T cells sorted from blood, sampled in a trial of the OX40 agonist ivuxolimab. The CDR3 nucleotides read TGTGCCAGCAGCTTAGCCTCCGGAATTGAGCAGTACTTC. Encoded protein: CASSLASGIEQYF.